The text below deals with one TCR beta chain. The sample holds many counts of this clonotype. Its binding antigen is unknown. No base quality values were provided; no much bigger clone lies one nucleotide off. The data originate from a study of human T cells and chemical hapten exposure (dated by TCRdb to the early 2020s). For the wider study: For sensitization, 2% DPC in acetone was applied to a 2 cm by 2 cm area of upper inner arm skin. Throughout the roughly 24-week study period, patients were also given weekly therapeutic DPC doses on the scalp. Patch tests used Finn chambers with 0.01% DPC on the upper back, scored after 6 days by International Contact Dermatitis Research Group standards. Alopecia areata with under or over 50% scalp involvement, alopecia totalis and alopecia universalis were represented in the patient cohort, which was mostly female. Libraries were pooled for sequencing, and variation in per-sample TCR yields was attributed mainly to small differences in library volumes within the pool. Peripheral blood TCR repertoire changes were tracked in vivo in alopecia patients during primary and secondary sensitization to the hapten diphenylcyclopropenone (DPC). Blood samples were taken from patients before sensitization (week 0) and then at 2, 6 and about 24 weeks after DPC sensitization. Blood for TCR sequencing was provided by twenty-nine alopecia patients at one to four time points (pre-sensitization, 2, 6 and 24 weeks). For every blood RNA sample, sequencing covered both the TCR alpha and TCR beta chains. Overall results and qualifications from the work: Repeated subsampling changed both the strength of the expansion versus patch-test correlation and the threshold at which that correlation became significant. Significantly more large CDR3 similarity clusters were formed by expanded TCRs than by pre-sensitization or healthy control sets, consistent with antigen-driven responses. DPC sensitization did not change how many TCRs were above 1 in 1000 frequency, and no evidence was found of alterations in global repertoire structure. Patch test score was positively correlated with the number of PT1 expanded TCRs, with significance at thresholds 8, 16 and 32 but not at 4. Because every patient had alopecia, a presumed autoimmune disease, the patients' immune response might differ from that of healthy individuals.

From the germline V gene, CDR1 is MGHRA and CDR2 is YSYEKL. The CDR3 goes from the cysteine to the phenylalanine over 16 residues. Left in the record is the CDR3 DNA by itself, 48 bases read in frame from the first base. V drops 0 bases and J drops 11 bases, leaving 22 bases in between. Explained via the paper, the time point label denotes: pre-sensitization, week 0. According to the study, the label for this sample's treatment or condition signals: therapeutic diphenylcyclopropenone sensitization with weekly scalp DPC. Total RNA was extracted from unfractionated whole blood that had been collected in Tempus Blood RNA tubes. Blood at each patch-test visit was drawn before the patch test was applied. To be eligible, patients had to be aged 18 to 70, diagnosed with alopecia and judged suitable for DPC therapy, while pregnant patients were excluded. The library came from RACE. TCRdb shows the sequencer as NextSeq 500. During library preparation, unique molecular identifiers were attached to individual cDNA molecules so that TCRs could be counted in a quantitative, reproducible way. As for how the authors treated the data: Samples had a median of roughly 87,000 TCRs, with a range from about 23,224 to 750,000. The Decombinator software suite was used to annotate the V, J and CDR3 of the TCR reads. For the PS versus PT1 abundance plots, all samples were subsampled to the same number of TCRs (28,000). Expanded TCRs were defined as absent before sensitization and observed at least eight times at the 2-week time point. TCRdb reprocessed the public reads (quality trimming at Q25 with fastp, clone calling with MiXCR) and kept in-frame beta chains. Each CDR3 protein gets just one entry, which takes the most common genes and DNA from the rows behind it. The V and J calls and clone size come from TCRdb's table, not from the authors' own analysis. Across this sample there are tens of thousands of distinct CDR3 sequences, with around 10% seen only once. The ten top clones hold roughly a quarter of the sample.

The source is a man aged 45-65 years with alopecia areata. Some clones in this sample may be carry-over from other donors' samples. The sequence is built from TRBV4-1 and TRBJ1-1; perhaps TRBD1 is the D gene, with 5 bases matching. The specimen comprised whole blood, sampled in connection with sensitization to the hapten diphenylcyclopropenone (DPC). The sequenced DNA: TGCGCCAGCAGCCAAGAGGGTTTAGGGCAGGGAAATGGGGCTTTCTTT. This gives the protein CASSQEGLGQGNGAFF.